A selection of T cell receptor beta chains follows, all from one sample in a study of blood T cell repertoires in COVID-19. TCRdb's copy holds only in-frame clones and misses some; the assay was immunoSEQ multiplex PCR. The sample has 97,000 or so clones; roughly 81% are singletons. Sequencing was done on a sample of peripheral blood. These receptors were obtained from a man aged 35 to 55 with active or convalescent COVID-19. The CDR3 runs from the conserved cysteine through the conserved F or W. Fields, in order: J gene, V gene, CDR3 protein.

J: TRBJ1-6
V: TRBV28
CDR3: CASSLIIPNSPLHF

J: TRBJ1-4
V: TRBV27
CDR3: CASSPRQGLWKEKLFF

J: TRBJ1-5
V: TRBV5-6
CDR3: CASSRWEVEGYQPQHF

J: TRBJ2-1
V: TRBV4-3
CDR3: CASSQGGGALDEQFF

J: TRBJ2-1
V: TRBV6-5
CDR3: CASSYSSAGGFNEQFF

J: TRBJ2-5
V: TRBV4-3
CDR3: CASSHASGGRETQYF

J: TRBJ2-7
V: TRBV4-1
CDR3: CASSQEGSGGTYEQYF

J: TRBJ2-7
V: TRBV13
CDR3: CASSLVRGLDEQYF

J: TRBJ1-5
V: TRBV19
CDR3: CASSTTGTGSLNQPQHF

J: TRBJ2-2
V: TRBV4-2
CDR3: CASSQESLRYTGELFF

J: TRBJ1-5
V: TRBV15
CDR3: CATSRGTGGMSNQPQHF

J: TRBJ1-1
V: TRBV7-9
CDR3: CASRLTDTEAFF

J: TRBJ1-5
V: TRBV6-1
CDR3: CASSEDPGQRQPQHF

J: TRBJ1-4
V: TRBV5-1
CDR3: CASSSTPGVWGSTNEKLFF

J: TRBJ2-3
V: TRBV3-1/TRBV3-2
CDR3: CASSQGEGDTSTDTQYF

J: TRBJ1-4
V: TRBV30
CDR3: CAWSRRGATNEKLFF

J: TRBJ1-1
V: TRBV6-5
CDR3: CASSSPPGQGNTEAFF

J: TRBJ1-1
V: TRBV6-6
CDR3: CASSYSEGNTEAFF

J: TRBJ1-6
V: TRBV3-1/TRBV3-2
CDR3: CASSQGAGGMSPLHF

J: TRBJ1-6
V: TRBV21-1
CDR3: CASSRLCGTGQSPLHF

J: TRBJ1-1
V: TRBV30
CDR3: CAWSPQGTSEAFF

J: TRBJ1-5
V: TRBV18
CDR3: CASSPFQGNSNQPQHF

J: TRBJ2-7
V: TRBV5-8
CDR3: CASSRPGIFYEQYF

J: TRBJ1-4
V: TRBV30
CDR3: CAWSVGGAHEKLFF

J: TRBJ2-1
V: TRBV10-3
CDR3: CAIRGTSGGDEQFF

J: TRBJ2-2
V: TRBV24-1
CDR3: CATSDSYGLAGGTNTGELFF

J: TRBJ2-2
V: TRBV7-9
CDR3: CASTRLSGVNTGELFF

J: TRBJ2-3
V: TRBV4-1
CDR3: CASSQGGLAGHRGTDTQYF

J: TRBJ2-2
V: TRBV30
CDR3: CAWSRQGGGELFF

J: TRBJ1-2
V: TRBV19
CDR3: CASSLRTGPYGYTF

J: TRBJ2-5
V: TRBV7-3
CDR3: CASSSSGGMETQYF

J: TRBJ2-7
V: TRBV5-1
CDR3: CASSFQGGLYEQYF

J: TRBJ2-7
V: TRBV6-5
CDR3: CASRLTGGGRNEQYF

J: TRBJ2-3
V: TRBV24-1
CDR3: CATSARNPPNTQYF

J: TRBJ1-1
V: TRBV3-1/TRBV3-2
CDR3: CASSPLYGGNTEAFF

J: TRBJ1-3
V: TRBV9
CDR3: CASEKGQGADTIYF

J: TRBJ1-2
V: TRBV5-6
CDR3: CASSWGGSPYGYTF

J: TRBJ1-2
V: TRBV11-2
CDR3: CASSPRTGNPYGYTF

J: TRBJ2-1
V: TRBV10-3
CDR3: CAISEGRELSYNEQFF

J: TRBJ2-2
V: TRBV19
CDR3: CASSIGAGSGGELFF

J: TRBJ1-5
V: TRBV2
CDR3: CASNSGLASNQPQHF

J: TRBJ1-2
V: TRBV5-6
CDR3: CASSPESGYTF

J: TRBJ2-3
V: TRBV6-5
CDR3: CASTRGGSTDTQYF

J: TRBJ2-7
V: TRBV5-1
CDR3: CASSEASLPYEQYF